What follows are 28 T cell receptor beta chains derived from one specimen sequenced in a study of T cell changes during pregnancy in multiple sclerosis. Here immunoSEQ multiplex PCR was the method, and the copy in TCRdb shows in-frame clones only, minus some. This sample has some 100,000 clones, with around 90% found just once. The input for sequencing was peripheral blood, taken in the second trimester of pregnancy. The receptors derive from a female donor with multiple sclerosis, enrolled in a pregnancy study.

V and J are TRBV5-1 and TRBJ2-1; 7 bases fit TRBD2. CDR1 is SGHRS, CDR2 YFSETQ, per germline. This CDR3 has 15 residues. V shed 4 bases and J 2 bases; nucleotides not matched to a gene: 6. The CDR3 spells CASSPSGVAYNEQFF. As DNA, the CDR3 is TGCGCCAGCAGCCCGAGCGGGGTAGCCTACAATGAGCAGTTCTTC.

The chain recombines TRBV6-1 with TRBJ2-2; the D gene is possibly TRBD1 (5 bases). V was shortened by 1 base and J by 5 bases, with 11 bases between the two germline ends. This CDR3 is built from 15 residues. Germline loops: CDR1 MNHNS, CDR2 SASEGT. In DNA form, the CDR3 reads TGTGCCAGCAGTGAAGTTAGGGGTCGGACCGGGGAGCTGTTTTTT. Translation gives CASSEVRGRTGELFF.

The CDR3 here is CASRSAGDNYGYTF. CDR3 sequence (DNA): TGTGCCAGCAGGAGCGCAGGGGACAACTATGGCTACACCTTC. The genes are TRBV6-6 and TRBJ1-2, with D perhaps TRBD1 (6 bases). There are 14 residues in the CDR3. Germline assignment: CDR1 MNHNY and CDR2 SVGAGI (reference sequence). V was cut by 6 bases and J by 2 bases, with 13 bases left in between.

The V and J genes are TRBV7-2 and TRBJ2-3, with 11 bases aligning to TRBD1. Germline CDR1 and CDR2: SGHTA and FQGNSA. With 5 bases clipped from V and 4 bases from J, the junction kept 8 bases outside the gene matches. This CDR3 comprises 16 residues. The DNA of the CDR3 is TGTGCCAGCAGCCTGTGGACAGGGGGCGTCTCAGATACGCAGTATTTT. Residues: CASSLWTGGVSDTQYF.

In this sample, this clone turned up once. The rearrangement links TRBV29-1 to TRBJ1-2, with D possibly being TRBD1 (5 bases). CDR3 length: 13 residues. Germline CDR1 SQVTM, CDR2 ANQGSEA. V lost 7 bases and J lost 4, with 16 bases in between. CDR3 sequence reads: CSADGGLFYGYTF. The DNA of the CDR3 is TGCAGCGCCGACGGGGGTCTGTTCTATGGCTACACCTTC.

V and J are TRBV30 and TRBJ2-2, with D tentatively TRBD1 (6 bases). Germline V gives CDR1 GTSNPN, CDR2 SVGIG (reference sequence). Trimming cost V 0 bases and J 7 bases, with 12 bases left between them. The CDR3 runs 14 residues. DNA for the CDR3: TGTGCCTGGAGTGTTTTACAGGGCATCGGGGAGCTGTTTTTT. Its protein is CAWSVLQGIGELFF.

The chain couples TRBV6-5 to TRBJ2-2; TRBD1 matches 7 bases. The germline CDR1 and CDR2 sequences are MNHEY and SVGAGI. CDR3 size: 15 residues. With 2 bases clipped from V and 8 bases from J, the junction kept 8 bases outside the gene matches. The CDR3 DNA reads TGTGCCAGCAGTTACGATAACAGGGGTAAAGGGGAGCTGTTTTTT. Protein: CASSYDNRGKGELFF.

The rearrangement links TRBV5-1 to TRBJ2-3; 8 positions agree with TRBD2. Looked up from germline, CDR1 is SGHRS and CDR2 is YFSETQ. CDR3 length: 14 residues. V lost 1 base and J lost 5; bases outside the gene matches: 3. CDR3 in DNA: TGCGCCAGCAGCTTGAGCGGGAGTCAAGATACGCAGTATTTT. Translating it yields CASSLSGSQDTQYF.

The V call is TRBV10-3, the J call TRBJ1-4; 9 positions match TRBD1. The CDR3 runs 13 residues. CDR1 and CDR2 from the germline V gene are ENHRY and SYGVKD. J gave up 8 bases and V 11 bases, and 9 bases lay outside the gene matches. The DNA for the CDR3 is TGTGCCGCGCGCGGACAGGGGAACGAAAAACTGTTTTTT. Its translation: CAARGQGNEKLFF.

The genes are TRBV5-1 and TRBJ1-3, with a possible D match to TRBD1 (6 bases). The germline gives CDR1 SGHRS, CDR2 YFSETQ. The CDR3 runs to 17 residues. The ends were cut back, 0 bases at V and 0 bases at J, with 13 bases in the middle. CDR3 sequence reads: CASSLVPGAISGNTIYF. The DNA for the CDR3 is TGCGCCAGCAGCTTGGTCCCAGGGGCGATCTCTGGAAACACCATATATTTT.

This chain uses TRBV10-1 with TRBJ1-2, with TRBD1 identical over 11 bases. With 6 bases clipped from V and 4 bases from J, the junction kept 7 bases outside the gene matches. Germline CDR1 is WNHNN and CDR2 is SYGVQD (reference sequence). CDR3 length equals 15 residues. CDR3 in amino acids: CASRVPGQGVYGYTF. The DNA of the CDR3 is TGCGCCAGCAGGGTACCGGGACAGGGGGTCTATGGCTACACCTTC.

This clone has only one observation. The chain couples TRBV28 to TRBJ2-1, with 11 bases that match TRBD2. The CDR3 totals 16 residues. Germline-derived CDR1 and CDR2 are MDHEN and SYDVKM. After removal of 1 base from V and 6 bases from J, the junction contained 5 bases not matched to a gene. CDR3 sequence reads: CASSLLAGGPGNEQFF. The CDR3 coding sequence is TGTGCCAGCAGTTTATTAGCGGGAGGGCCGGGCAATGAGCAGTTCTTC.

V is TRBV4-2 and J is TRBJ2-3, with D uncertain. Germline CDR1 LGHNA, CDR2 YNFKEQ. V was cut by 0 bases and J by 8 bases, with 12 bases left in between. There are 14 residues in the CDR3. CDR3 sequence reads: CASSQEGVSGTQYF. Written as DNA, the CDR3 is TGTGCCAGCAGCCAAGAGGGTGTCTCAGGTACGCAGTATTTT.

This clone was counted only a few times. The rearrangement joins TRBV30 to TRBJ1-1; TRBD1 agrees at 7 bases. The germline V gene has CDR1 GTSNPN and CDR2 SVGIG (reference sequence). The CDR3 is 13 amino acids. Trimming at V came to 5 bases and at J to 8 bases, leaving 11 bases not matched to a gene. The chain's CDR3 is CAWYTTGSGEAFF. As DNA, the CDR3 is TGTGCCTGGTACACGACAGGGTCTGGCGAAGCTTTCTTT.

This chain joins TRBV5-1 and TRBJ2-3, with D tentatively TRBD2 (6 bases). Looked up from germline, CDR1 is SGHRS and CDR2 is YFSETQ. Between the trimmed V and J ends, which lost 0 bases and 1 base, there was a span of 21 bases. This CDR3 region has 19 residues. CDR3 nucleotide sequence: TGCGCCAGCAGCTTGGTCGGGAGCAATACTGCTTTGGGCACAGATACGCAGTATTTT. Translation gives CASSLVGSNTALGTDTQYF.

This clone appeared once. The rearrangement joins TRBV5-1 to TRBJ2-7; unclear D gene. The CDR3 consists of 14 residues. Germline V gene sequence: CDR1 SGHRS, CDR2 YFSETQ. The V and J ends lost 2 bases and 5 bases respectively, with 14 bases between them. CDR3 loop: CASSFSARNHEQYF. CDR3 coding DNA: TGCGCCAGCAGCTTCTCCGCTAGGAACCACGAGCAGTACTTC.

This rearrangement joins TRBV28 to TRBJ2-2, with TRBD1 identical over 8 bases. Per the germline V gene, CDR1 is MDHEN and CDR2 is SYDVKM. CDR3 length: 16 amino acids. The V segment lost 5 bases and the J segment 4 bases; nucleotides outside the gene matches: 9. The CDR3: CASSGGQGRGTGELFF. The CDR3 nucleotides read TGTGCCAGCAGTGGAGGACAGGGTAGGGGCACCGGGGAGCTGTTTTTT.

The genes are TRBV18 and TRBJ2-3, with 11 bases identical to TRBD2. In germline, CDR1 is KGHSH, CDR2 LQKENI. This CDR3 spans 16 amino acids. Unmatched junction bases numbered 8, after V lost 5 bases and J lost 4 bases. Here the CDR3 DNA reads TGTGCCAGCTCATTAGGGACTAGCGGTTACGCAGATACGCAGTATTTT. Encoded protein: CASSLGTSGYADTQYF. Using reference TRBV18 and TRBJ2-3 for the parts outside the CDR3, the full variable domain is NAGVMQNPRHLVRRRGQEARLRCSPMKGHSHVYWYRQLPEEGLKFMVYLQKENIIDESGMPKERFSAEFPKEGPSILRIQQVVRGDSAAYFCASSLGTSGYADTQYFGPGTRLTVL.

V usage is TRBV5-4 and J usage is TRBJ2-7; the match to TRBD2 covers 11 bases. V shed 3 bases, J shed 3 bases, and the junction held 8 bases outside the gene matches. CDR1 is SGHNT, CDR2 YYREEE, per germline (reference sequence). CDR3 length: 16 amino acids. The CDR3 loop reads CASSSPAGTSGYEQYF. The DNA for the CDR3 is TGTGCCAGCAGCTCACCGGCCGGGACTAGCGGCTACGAGCAGTACTTC.

The CDR3, as DNA: TGTGCCAGCAGCTTAAGAGAAACCAGCACAGATACGCAGTATTTT. Residues: CASSLRETSTDTQYF. The chain links TRBV7-6 to TRBJ2-3; D remains ambiguous. The V end was cut by 2 bases, the J end by 0 bases, with 9 bases between. Per germline, CDR1 SGHVS and CDR2 FNYEAQ. The CDR3 is 15 amino acids.

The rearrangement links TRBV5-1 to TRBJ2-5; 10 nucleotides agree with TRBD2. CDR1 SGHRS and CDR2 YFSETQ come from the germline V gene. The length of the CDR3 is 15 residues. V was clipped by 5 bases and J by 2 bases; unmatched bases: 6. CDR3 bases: TGCGCCAGCAGACGAGCGGGGGGGGGTCAAGAGACCCAGTACTTC. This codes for CASRRAGGGQETQYF.

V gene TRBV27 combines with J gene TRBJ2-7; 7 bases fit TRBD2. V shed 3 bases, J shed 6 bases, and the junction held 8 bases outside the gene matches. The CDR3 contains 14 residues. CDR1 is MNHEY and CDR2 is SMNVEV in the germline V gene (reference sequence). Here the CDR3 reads CASSLGGLMGEQYF. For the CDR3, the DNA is TGTGCCAGCAGTTTGGGGGGACTAATGGGCGAGCAGTACTTC.

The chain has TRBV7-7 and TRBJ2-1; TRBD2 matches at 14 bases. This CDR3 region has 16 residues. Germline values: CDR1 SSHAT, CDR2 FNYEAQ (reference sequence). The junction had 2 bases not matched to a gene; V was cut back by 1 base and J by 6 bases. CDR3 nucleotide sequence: TGTGCCAGCAGCTTAGGGACTAGCGGGAGGTCCAATGAGCAGTTCTTC. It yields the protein CASSLGTSGRSNEQFF.

CDR3 DNA sequence: TGTGCCAGCAGTGAAGGAGTCGGCAATCAGCCCCAGCATTTT. Translation gives CASSEGVGNQPQHF. The chain carries TRBV6-1 and TRBJ1-5; D gene unclear. This CDR3 is built from 14 residues. Germline CDR1 and CDR2: MNHNS and SASEGT. V was cut by 1 base and J by 2 bases, with 6 bases left in between.

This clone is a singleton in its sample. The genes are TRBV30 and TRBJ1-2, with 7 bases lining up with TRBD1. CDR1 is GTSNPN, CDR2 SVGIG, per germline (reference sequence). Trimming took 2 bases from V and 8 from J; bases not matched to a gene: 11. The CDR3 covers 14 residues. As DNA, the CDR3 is TGTGCCTGGAGTAAGCCCAACGCAGGGGGAGGCTACACCTTC. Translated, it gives CAWSKPNAGGGYTF. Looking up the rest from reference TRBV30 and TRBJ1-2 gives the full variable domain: SQTIHQWPATLVQPVGSPLSLECTVEGTSNPNLYWYRQAAGRGLQLLFYSVGIGQISSEVPQNLSASRPQDRQFILSSKKLLLSDSGFYLCAWSKPNAGGGYTFGSGTRLTVV.

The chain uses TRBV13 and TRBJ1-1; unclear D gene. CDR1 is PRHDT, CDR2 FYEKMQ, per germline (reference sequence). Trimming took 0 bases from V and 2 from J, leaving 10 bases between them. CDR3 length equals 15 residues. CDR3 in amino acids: CASSLGVLVNTEAFF. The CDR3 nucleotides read TGTGCCAGCAGCTTAGGGGTCTTAGTCAACACTGAAGCTTTCTTT.

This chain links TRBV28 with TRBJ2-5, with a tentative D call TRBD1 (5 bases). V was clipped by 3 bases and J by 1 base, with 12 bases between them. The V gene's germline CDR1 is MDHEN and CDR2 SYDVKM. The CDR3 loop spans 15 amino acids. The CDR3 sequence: CASSLERQLQETQYF. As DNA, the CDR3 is TGTGCCAGCAGTTTGGAGAGACAGCTCCAAGAGACCCAGTACTTC.

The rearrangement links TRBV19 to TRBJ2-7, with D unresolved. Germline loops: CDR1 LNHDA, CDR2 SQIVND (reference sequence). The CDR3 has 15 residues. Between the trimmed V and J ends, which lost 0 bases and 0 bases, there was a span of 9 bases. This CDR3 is CASSIEGTLSYEQYF. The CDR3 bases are TGTGCCAGTAGTATAGAGGGCACCCTCTCCTACGAGCAGTACTTC.